Reported below is one T cell receptor beta chain. Its target is unknown. V shed 6 bases, J shed 10 bases, and the junction held 8 bases outside the gene matches. CDR1 is SEHNR, CDR2 FQNEAQ, per germline (reference sequence). The CDR3 loop spans 14 amino acids. The PCR employed 60 Vbeta primers together with 13 Jbeta primers. Here immunoSEQ multiplex PCR was the method, and the copy in TCRdb shows in-frame clones only, minus some. The profile shows 90,000 to 110,000 clones, around four fifths of them singletons. These data belong to a study of cytomegalovirus exposure and HLA in healthy donors. Across the whole study: In an earlier analysis, 95 million to 140 million unique TCR beta sequences were found from 150 million to 200 million T cells. Unique TCRs numbering about 85 million, obtained from HLA-typed donors, made up an early data release. Study findings and constraints: Analyzed later, most CMV-associated TCR beta chains appeared HLA-restricted.

Sequenced input: PBMCs. J is TRBJ1-4 and V is TRBV7-9; 10 positions match TRBD1. This TCR was sampled from a woman between 35 and 50 years old in good health and CMV-seropositive. The DNA for the CDR3 is TGTGCCAGCAGGTCGGGACAGGGGATAGGAAAACTGTTTTTT. Protein product: CASRSGQGIGKLFF.